A single sample is the source of the 4 T cell receptor beta chains below, sequenced in a study of blood T cell repertoires in COVID-19. Generated by immunoSEQ multiplex PCR, the TCRdb table keeps only in-frame clones and is missing some. The sample shows approximately 150,000 clones, 88% of them seen only once. The source material was peripheral blood. These receptors were taken from a man in his 70s with acute or convalescent COVID-19.

This rearrangement joins TRBV28 to TRBJ2-5; TRBD1 agrees at 12 bases. In germline, CDR1 is MDHEN, CDR2 SYDVKM. The junction had 3 bases not matched to a gene; V was cut back by 2 bases and J by 5 bases. This CDR3 region has 15 residues. CDR3 DNA sequence: TGTGCCAGCAGTTTAGGGACAGGGGGCCAGGAGACCCAGTACTTC. Translated: CASSLGTGGQETQYF.

The chain links TRBV29-1 to TRBJ2-7, with 10 bases matching TRBD1. This CDR3 spans 13 amino acids. Per germline, CDR1 SQVTM and CDR2 ANQGSEA. V was pared by 6 bases and J by 7 bases, with 9 bases of the junction left unmatched. The CDR3 coding sequence is TGCAGCGTCCGCGGACAGGGGGTAGAGGAGCAGTACTTC. Amino acid sequence: CSVRGQGVEEQYF.

The rearrangement links TRBV9 to TRBJ1-4, with a possible D match to TRBD1 (6 bases). Germline V gene lookup returns CDR1 SGDLS and CDR2 YYNGEE. The V end was cut by 4 bases, the J end by 4 bases, with 14 bases between. The CDR3 consists of 15 residues. The CDR3 DNA sequence: TGTGCCAGCAGCCCCAGAGGGGGGGGTAATGAAAAACTGTTTTTT. Amino acid sequence: CASSPRGGGNEKLFF.

The DNA for the CDR3 is TGTGCCGACTACGACAGGGAGAAACGCTCTGGAAACACCATATATTTT. This codes for CADYDREKRSGNTIYF. V gene TRBV24-1 combines with J gene TRBJ1-3; 7 bases fit TRBD1. Trimming at V came to 12 bases and at J to 0 bases, leaving 13 bases not matched to a gene. CDR1 is KGHDR and CDR2 is SFDVKD in the germline V gene. This CDR3 region has 16 residues.